A selection of T cell receptor beta chains follows, all from one sample in a study of control samples from healthy donors and cancer patients. Assay used: immunoSEQ multiplex PCR; TCRdb lists only in-frame clones, some missing. The top ten hold roughly a sixth of the sample, which has over 100,000 clones, approximately 90% seen once. Sequences were obtained from blood. Receptors originate from a woman aged 45-59 years in good health. CDR3s include the opening cysteine and the closing phenylalanine or tryptophan.

J gene | V gene | CDR3 protein
TRBJ2-7 | TRBV9 | CASSVGAGGTYEQYF
TRBJ2-5 | TRBV5-1 | CASSPGLAGGPLWETQYF
TRBJ1-1 | TRBV7-8 | CASSPLGEKSEAFF
TRBJ2-5 | TRBV11-3 | CASSESRGQLETQYF
TRBJ1-5 | TRBV5-1 | CASTQTTTRGQPQHF
TRBJ2-1 | TRBV10-1 | CASSDLKRGAYNEQFF
TRBJ2-3 | TRBV7-3 | CASSLMPGGTDTQYF
TRBJ1-2 | TRBV20-1 | CSASNPGTYGYTF
TRBJ1-3 | TRBV7-9 | CASNKVPDRRISGNTIYF
TRBJ2-2 | TRBV7-8 | CASSPGQLTGELFF
TRBJ2-3 | TRBV2 | CASSREASTDTQYF
TRBJ2-7 | TRBV19 | CASSIAGGNEQYF
TRBJ1-2 | TRBV29-1 | CSVDGAGANGYTF
TRBJ2-1 | TRBV29-1 | CSGGGGEAISYEQFF
TRBJ2-3 | TRBV11-2 | CASSLVQTQGRNTQYF
TRBJ1-1 | TRBV7-2 | CASSFGGAWTEAFF
TRBJ2-2 | TRBV7-3 | CASSSRGLAGPGELFF
TRBJ1-2 | TRBV18 | CASSPRQAGADGYTF
TRBJ2-2 | TRBV27 | CASRWGLAEAGELFF
TRBJ2-1 | TRBV7-2 | CASSLTHPQFF
TRBJ1-1 | TRBV27 | CASHSSTEAFF
TRBJ1-1 | TRBV2 | CASRQEVEAFF
TRBJ1-2 | TRBV19 | CASVEEAGYTF
TRBJ2-7 | TRBV5-6 | CASSSFSYEQYF
TRBJ2-3 | TRBV2 | CASSGGTDTQYF
TRBJ2-1 | TRBV2 | CASGAGLAGNNEQFF
TRBJ2-7 | TRBV6-6 | CASSPGPSRSGSYEQYF
TRBJ2-3 | TRBV5-4 | CASSSPMTARGTDTQYF
TRBJ1-2 | TRBV30 | CAWSVGGLGQGKGYTF
TRBJ2-3 | TRBV7-9 | CASSQVSHTDTQYF
TRBJ1-1 | TRBV19 | CASTKQGNTEAFF
TRBJ2-3 | TRBV6-2/TRBV6-3 | CASSYLLGLAGGTDTQYF
TRBJ2-5 | TRBV11-2 | CASSSTGFRETQYF
TRBJ2-1 | TRBV27 | CASAQPGLADNEQFF
TRBJ1-1 | TRBV5-1 | CASSLTGGTNTEAFF
TRBJ1-1 | TRBV30 | CAWNPAGAYEAFF
TRBJ2-1 | TRBV7-9 | CASSLPGWPNEQFF
TRBJ1-4 | TRBV2 | CASSARRRQNEKLFF
TRBJ1-5 | TRBV6-5 | CASSKGMQNQPQHF
TRBJ2-7 | TRBV21-1 | CASSERRQVVTGQYF
TRBJ2-1 | TRBV19 | CASTPNWAQALSYNEQFF
TRBJ2-5 | TRBV10-3 | CAISLAGDQETQYF
TRBJ2-1 | TRBV24-1 | CATSDRARPLGAHEQFF
TRBJ2-2 | TRBV18 | CASSPQTSGSGELFF
TRBJ2-3 | TRBV3-1/TRBV3-2 | CASSWDSTDTQYF
TRBJ2-1 | TRBV3-1/TRBV3-2 | CASSHPLRGFYNEQFF
TRBJ2-1 | TRBV27 | CASSSPGQRAANEQFF
TRBJ1-2 | TRBV14 | CASSQVSYYGYTF
TRBJ2-3 | TRBV27 | CASSDRGFGDTQYF
TRBJ2-3 | TRBV10-1 | CASSESIGGNPDTQYF
TRBJ1-2 | TRBV20-1 | CSAASSDGYTF
TRBJ2-5 | TRBV6-2/TRBV6-3 | CASSYSGHQETQYF
TRBJ2-6 | TRBV7-2 | CASNPVRSGANVLTF
TRBJ1-1 | TRBV30 | CAWRKGSNTEAFF
TRBJ2-1 | TRBV9 | CASSVEWRVAGLYNEQFF
TRBJ2-2 | TRBV6-2/TRBV6-3 | CASSYSKFGGGDAGELFF
TRBJ1-1 | TRBV7-2 | CASSLMGQGVGTEAFF
TRBJ2-4 | TRBV7-9 | CASSFPGLAGDRAKNIQYF
TRBJ2-3 | TRBV19 | CASSKGGGPQTTDTQYF
TRBJ2-1 | TRBV11-2 | CASSLVSQGARNEQFF